These T cell receptor beta chains were read from a single sample in a study of technical replicates of blood from a few donors. Clones were sequenced by immunoSEQ multiplex PCR, and TCRdb holds only the in-frame ones, with some missing. The table shows around 12,000 clones, with roughly three quarters occurring only once. The sample consisted of PBMCs. The receptors were sampled from a human donor in good health. Both conserved end residues are part of each CDR3. Each record gives: V gene, J gene, D gene, clone size, CDR3 protein, CDR3 DNA. D genes are given only for firm matches. Size tells how often a clone was seen (once, few, many) or the class of an expanded clone, and some rows leave it out.

TRBV5-4,TRBJ2-1,NA,once,CASSFETVRNEQFF,TGTGCCAGCAGCTTCGAGACGGTCAGGAATGAGCAGTTCTTC
TRBV27,TRBJ2-2,NA,few,CASSFSGSRTGELFF,TGTGCCAGCAGTTTTTCCGGGAGCAGAACCGGGGAGCTGTTTTTT
TRBV5-1,TRBJ2-2,NA,few,CASRETGNTGELFF,TGCGCCAGCAGGGAGACAGGCAACACCGGGGAGCTGTTTTTT
TRBV6-6,TRBJ2-7,TRBD2,NA,CASTLAGREQYF,TGTGCCAGCACACTAGCGGGGAGGGAGCAGTACTTC
TRBV27,TRBJ2-1,TRBD1,NA,CASSLFLRTGGYNEQFF,TGTGCCAGCAGTTTATTCCTTCGGACAGGAGGTTACAATGAGCAGTTCTTC
TRBV6-1,TRBJ2-7,NA,once,CASSDSRDTAYF,TGTGCCAGCAGTGATTCCCGGGACACAGCTTACTTC
TRBV7-9,TRBJ1-2,TRBD1,NA,CASSLGGTENYGYTF,TGTGCCAGCAGCTTAGGAGGGACAGAAAACTATGGCTACACCTTC
TRBV27,TRBJ2-1,NA,NA,CASRIQGYNEQFF,TGTGCCAGCAGAATTCAGGGCTACAATGAGCAGTTCTTC
TRBV25-1,TRBJ1-2,NA,NA,CASSPLDLSRGYTF,TGTGCCAGCAGTCCTCTCGATTTGTCTAGGGGCTACACCTTC
TRBV29-1,TRBJ2-7,NA,NA,CSASDIAYEQYF,TGCAGCGCTTCGGACATCGCCTACGAGCAGTACTTC
TRBV6-1,TRBJ2-1,NA,NA,CASSEAVSDEQFF,TGTGCCAGCAGTGAAGCGGTAAGCGATGAGCAGTTCTTC
TRBV6-1,TRBJ1-5,TRBD1,NA,CASSVPGQGGNQPQHF,TGTGCCAGCAGTGTTCCGGGACAGGGTGGCAATCAGCCCCAGCATTTT
TRBV5-1,TRBJ2-3,TRBD2,NA,CASSLGFGGGTDTQYF,TGCGCCAGCAGCTTGGGATTCGGGGGGGGAACAGATACGCAGTATTTT
TRBV7-9,TRBJ1-5,TRBD1,NA,CASSSPGTGVQHF,TGTGCCAGCAGCTCCCCCGGGACAGGTGTCCAGCATTTT
TRBV11-3,TRBJ2-3,NA,NA,CASSFSRADTQYF,TGTGCCAGCAGCTTCTCACGGGCAGATACGCAGTATTTT
TRBV5-1,TRBJ1-1,NA,NA,CASSRDRLNTEAFF,TGCGCCAGCAGCCGTGACAGACTGAACACTGAAGCTTTCTTT
TRBV30,TRBJ2-7,TRBD2,NA,CAGGLAGASEQYF,TGTGCCGGAGGACTAGCGGGAGCGTCAGAGCAGTACTTC
TRBV6-4,TRBJ2-6,NA,NA,CASSDGGGSGANVLTF,TGTGCCAGCAGTGACGGAGGTGGGTCTGGGGCCAACGTCCTGACTTTC
TRBV29-1,TRBJ2-1,TRBD1,NA,CSVFLGQGVLAGRFNEQFF,TGCAGCGTTTTCTTGGGACAGGGCGTACTAGCAGGAAGGTTCAATGAGCAGTTCTTC
TRBV12-2,TRBJ2-3,NA,NA,CASLQGSESTDTQYF,TGTGCAAGTCTCCAGGGCTCGGAGTCCACAGATACGCAGTATTTT
TRBV14,TRBJ1-2,NA,NA,CASSQARSTGHGVSGTF,TGTGCCAGCAGCCAAGCCCGTTCGACGGGACACGGGGTTTCTGGGACCTTC
TRBV4-1,TRBJ1-5,NA,NA,CASSHTGLNQPQHF,TGCGCCAGCAGCCATACAGGGTTGAATCAGCCCCAGCATTTT
TRBV9,TRBJ2-1,NA,NA,CASSVDYQNEQFF,TGTGCCAGCAGCGTAGACTACCAAAATGAGCAGTTCTTC
TRBV30,TRBJ2-2,TRBD2,NA,CAWKSGLAVSDGTGELFF,TGTGCCTGGAAGTCGGGACTAGCGGTATCCGACGGCACCGGGGAGCTGTTTTTT
TRBV10-1,TRBJ1-3,NA,NA,CASSDRAGNTIYF,TGCGCCAGCAGTGACAGGGCTGGAAACACCATATATTTT
TRBV18,TRBJ2-7,TRBD1,few,CASSPASPGTGGHEQYF,TGTGCCAGCTCACCCGCTTCTCCCGGGACAGGGGGCCACGAGCAGTACTTC
TRBV11-2,TRBJ2-3,TRBD2,few,CASSSIAGASDTQYF,TGTGCCAGCAGCTCGATAGCGGGAGCGTCAGATACGCAGTATTTT
TRBV7-6,TRBJ2-3,TRBD1,NA,CASSMKQGVSGTDTQYF,TGTGCCAGCAGCATGAAGCAGGGGGTTTCTGGCACAGATACGCAGTATTTT
TRBV6-5,TRBJ2-6,NA,NA,CASRYQGIGANVLTF,TGTGCCAGCAGATATCAGGGTATTGGGGCCAACGTCCTGACTTTC
TRBV7-9,TRBJ1-2,NA,once,CASSSAQGTGGYTF,TGTGCCAGCAGCTCAGCTCAGGGGACGGGTGGCTACACCTTC
TRBV28,TRBJ2-7,NA,NA,CASSSQEMAAYEQYF,TGTGCCAGCAGCTCACAGGAAATGGCCGCCTACGAGCAGTACTTC
TRBV29-1,TRBJ2-3,NA,NA,CSTSDFLNTQYF,TGCAGCACAAGTGATTTTCTCAATACGCAGTATTTT
TRBV5-1,TRBJ2-6,NA,NA,CASARDTLGANVLTF,TGCGCCAGCGCCCGGGACACTCTTGGGGCCAACGTCCTGACTTTC